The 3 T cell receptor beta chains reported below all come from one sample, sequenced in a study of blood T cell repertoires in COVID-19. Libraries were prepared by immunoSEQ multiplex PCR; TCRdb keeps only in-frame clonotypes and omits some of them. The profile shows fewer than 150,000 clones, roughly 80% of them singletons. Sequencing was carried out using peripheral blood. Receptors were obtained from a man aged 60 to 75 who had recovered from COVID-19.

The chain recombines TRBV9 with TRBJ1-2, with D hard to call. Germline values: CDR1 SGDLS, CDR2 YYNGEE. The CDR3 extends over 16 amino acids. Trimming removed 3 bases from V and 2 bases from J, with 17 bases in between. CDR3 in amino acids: CASSDSEDQTNYGYTF. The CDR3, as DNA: TGTGCCAGCAGCGATTCCGAGGATCAGACCAACTATGGCTACACCTTC.

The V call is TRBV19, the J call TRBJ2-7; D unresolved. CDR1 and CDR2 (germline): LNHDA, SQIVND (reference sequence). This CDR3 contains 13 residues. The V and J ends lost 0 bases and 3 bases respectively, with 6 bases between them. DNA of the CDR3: TGTGCCAGTAGTATAGATAGATTCTACGAGCAGTACTTC. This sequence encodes CASSIDRFYEQYF.

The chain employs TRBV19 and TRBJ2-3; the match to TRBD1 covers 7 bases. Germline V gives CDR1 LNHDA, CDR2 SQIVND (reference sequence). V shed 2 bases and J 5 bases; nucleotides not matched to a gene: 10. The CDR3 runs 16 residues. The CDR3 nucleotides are TGTGCCAGTAGTATAAGAGAGACAGGGAAACGAGATACGCAGTATTTT. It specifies CASSIRETGKRDTQYF.